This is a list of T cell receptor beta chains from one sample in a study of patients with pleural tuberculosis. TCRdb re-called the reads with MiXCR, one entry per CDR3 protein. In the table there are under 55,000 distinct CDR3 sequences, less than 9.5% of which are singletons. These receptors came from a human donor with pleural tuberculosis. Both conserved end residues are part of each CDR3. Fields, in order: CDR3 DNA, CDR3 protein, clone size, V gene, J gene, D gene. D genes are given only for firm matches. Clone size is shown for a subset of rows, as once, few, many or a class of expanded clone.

cdr3_nt: TGTGCCAGCAGCCGAGATATCAGGGCGCTGAACACTGAAGCTTTCTTT; cdr3_aa: CASSRDIRALNTEAFF; clone_size: many; v_call: TRBV4-2; j_call: TRBJ1-1; d_call: -
cdr3_nt: TGCAGCGTTGACGGGAGAGGGCAAGAGACCCAGTACTTC; cdr3_aa: CSVDGRGQETQYF; clone_size: many; v_call: TRBV29-1; j_call: TRBJ2-5; d_call: -
cdr3_nt: TGCAGCGTTGGTTTGGGGGGCGGGATGAACACTGAAGCTTTCTTT; cdr3_aa: CSVGLGGGMNTEAFF; clone_size: -; v_call: TRBV29-1; j_call: TRBJ1-1; d_call: -
cdr3_nt: TGTGCCAGCAGCTTAGTGGGGGGAGTTAATGAAAAACTGTTTTTT; cdr3_aa: CASSLVGGVNEKLFF; clone_size: many; v_call: TRBV7-2; j_call: TRBJ1-4; d_call: -
cdr3_nt: TGTGCCAGCTCACCTATCCAAGAGACCCAGTACTTC; cdr3_aa: CASSPIQETQYF; clone_size: many; v_call: TRBV18; j_call: TRBJ2-5; d_call: -
cdr3_nt: TGTGCCAGCAGTCTCTGGGCGGGCTACAATGAGCAGTTCTTC; cdr3_aa: CASSLWAGYNEQFF; clone_size: many; v_call: TRBV12-3/TRBV12-4; j_call: TRBJ2-1; d_call: -
cdr3_nt: TGTGCCCGCCGGCAGGGGAACACTGAAGCTTTCTTT; cdr3_aa: CARRQGNTEAFF; clone_size: once; v_call: TRBV18; j_call: TRBJ1-1; d_call: -
cdr3_nt: TGTGCCAGCAGTTTCCCGGGGACAAACACCATGTATTTT; cdr3_aa: CASSFPGTNTMYF; clone_size: -; v_call: TRBV28; j_call: TRBJ1-3; d_call: -
cdr3_nt: TGTGCTAGTGGTTTGTGGCAGGGGACCTACAATGAGCAGTTCTTC; cdr3_aa: CASGLWQGTYNEQFF; clone_size: -; v_call: TRBV12-5; j_call: TRBJ2-1; d_call: -
cdr3_nt: TGTGCCACCCGGGACGTCAAAGAGACCCAGTACTTC; cdr3_aa: CATRDVKETQYF; clone_size: many; v_call: TRBV10-3; j_call: TRBJ2-5; d_call: -
cdr3_nt: TGTGCCAGCAGCCAAGTCCCAAAGGGCGAGCAGTACTTC; cdr3_aa: CASSQVPKGEQYF; clone_size: many; v_call: TRBV3-1; j_call: TRBJ2-7; d_call: -
cdr3_nt: TGTGCCAGCAGCGTAGATCGAGGAGGAACTGAAGCTTTCTTT; cdr3_aa: CASSVDRGGTEAFF; clone_size: many; v_call: TRBV9; j_call: TRBJ1-1; d_call: -
cdr3_nt: TGCGCCAGCAGCTGGGGTGGAGAAGCTTTCTTT; cdr3_aa: CASSWGGEAFF; clone_size: many; v_call: TRBV5-1; j_call: TRBJ1-1; d_call: -
cdr3_nt: TGTGCCAGCAGCTCCGGCGGGAGGGCCACAGATACGCAGTATTTT; cdr3_aa: CASSSGGRATDTQYF; clone_size: many; v_call: TRBV12-3/TRBV12-4; j_call: TRBJ2-3; d_call: TRBD2
cdr3_nt: TGTGCCAGCAGTTTGGGGTATTTGGGATTAACTAATGAAAAACTGTTTTTT; cdr3_aa: CASSLGYLGLTNEKLFF; clone_size: few; v_call: TRBV12-3/TRBV12-4; j_call: TRBJ1-4; d_call: -
cdr3_nt: TGCAGTGTCCATTCCGGGACAGGGGGATTTGGCTACACCTTC; cdr3_aa: CSVHSGTGGFGYTF; clone_size: many; v_call: TRBV20-1; j_call: TRBJ1-2; d_call: TRBD1
cdr3_nt: TGTGCCAGCTACCTGGCGGGACAGGGGGCAAGAAATACGCAGTATTTT; cdr3_aa: CASYLAGQGARNTQYF; clone_size: many; v_call: TRBV5-2; j_call: TRBJ2-3; d_call: -
cdr3_nt: TGTGCCAGCAGCCCCCGGACAGCCGTGGAGACCCAGTACTTC; cdr3_aa: CASSPRTAVETQYF; clone_size: few; v_call: TRBV11-1; j_call: TRBJ2-5; d_call: -
cdr3_nt: TGTGCCAGTTCCTCCCGGGACTATCGAAACATTCAGTACTTC; cdr3_aa: CASSSRDYRNIQYF; clone_size: many; v_call: TRBV19; j_call: TRBJ2-4; d_call: TRBD2
cdr3_nt: TGTGCCAGCAGTGAAGTAGCGGCGACGGGTTACGAGCAGTACTTC; cdr3_aa: CASSEVAATGYEQYF; clone_size: many; v_call: TRBV6-1; j_call: TRBJ2-7; d_call: -
cdr3_nt: TGTGCCAGCAGCTTAGCAGCGGGCCGCACAGATACGCAGTATTTT; cdr3_aa: CASSLAAGRTDTQYF; clone_size: many; v_call: TRBV7-2; j_call: TRBJ2-3; d_call: -
cdr3_nt: TGTGCCAGCAGTGCCAGGGTGGACACCGGGGAGCTGTTTTTT; cdr3_aa: CASSARVDTGELFF; clone_size: many; v_call: TRBV12-3/TRBV12-4; j_call: TRBJ2-2; d_call: -
cdr3_nt: TGCAGTGCTAGCGCAGGGATCACGGGCGATGAAGCTTTCTTT; cdr3_aa: CSASAGITGDEAFF; clone_size: many; v_call: TRBV20-1; j_call: TRBJ1-1; d_call: -
cdr3_nt: TGCGCCAGCAGCTTGGTACTAGCGGGAGCCGGGGAGCTGTTTTTT; cdr3_aa: CASSLVLAGAGELFF; clone_size: few; v_call: TRBV5-1; j_call: TRBJ2-2; d_call: TRBD2
cdr3_nt: TGTGCCAGCAGTTTGGGAGGGAGAGATACGCAGTATTTT; cdr3_aa: CASSLGGRDTQYF; clone_size: many; v_call: TRBV28; j_call: TRBJ2-3; d_call: TRBD2
cdr3_nt: TGTGCCAGTAGTCCTCTGGCGGGCGTTATGAATACGCAGTATTTT; cdr3_aa: CASSPLAGVMNTQYF; clone_size: few; v_call: TRBV19; j_call: TRBJ2-3; d_call: -
cdr3_nt: TGTGCCAGCAGGCAGGGGACAGGGGGTAACACTGAAGCTTTCTTT; cdr3_aa: CASRQGTGGNTEAFF; clone_size: many; v_call: TRBV12-3/TRBV12-4; j_call: TRBJ1-1; d_call: TRBD1
cdr3_nt: TGTGCCAGCAGCTTAAAAAGCGGGAGCACAGATACGCAGTATTTT; cdr3_aa: CASSLKSGSTDTQYF; clone_size: many; v_call: TRBV7-3; j_call: TRBJ2-3; d_call: -
cdr3_nt: TGCAGTGCTATCGGGACTAGCGGGTACGAGCAGTACTTC; cdr3_aa: CSAIGTSGYEQYF; clone_size: many; v_call: TRBV20-1; j_call: TRBJ2-7; d_call: TRBD2
cdr3_nt: TGTGCCAGTACCTACAGGGGGATGAACACTGAAGCTTTCTTT; cdr3_aa: CASTYRGMNTEAFF; clone_size: few; v_call: TRBV19; j_call: TRBJ1-1; d_call: TRBD1
cdr3_nt: TGCAGTGCTACGACAGGGGATTATAGCAATCAGCCCCAGCATTTT; cdr3_aa: CSATTGDYSNQPQHF; clone_size: many; v_call: TRBV20-1; j_call: TRBJ1-5; d_call: TRBD1
cdr3_nt: TGTGCCACCAGGGATGGAAACACCATATATTTT; cdr3_aa: CATRDGNTIYF; clone_size: few; v_call: TRBV30; j_call: TRBJ1-3; d_call: -
cdr3_nt: TGTGCCAGCAGTTTTTACCGACTAGGCCAGTACTTC; cdr3_aa: CASSFYRLGQYF; clone_size: -; v_call: TRBV12-3/TRBV12-4; j_call: TRBJ2-5; d_call: -
cdr3_nt: TGTGCCACCAGCACAGGACACACCCAAGAGACCCAGTACTTC; cdr3_aa: CATSTGHTQETQYF; clone_size: many; v_call: TRBV15; j_call: TRBJ2-5; d_call: -
cdr3_nt: TGTGCCAGCAGTTTAGCGAGGGTCACTGAAGCTTTCTTT; cdr3_aa: CASSLARVTEAFF; clone_size: many; v_call: TRBV12-3/TRBV12-4; j_call: TRBJ1-1; d_call: -
cdr3_nt: TGTGCCAGTCTACTAAGCGGAAGAAGCACCATATATTTT; cdr3_aa: CASLLSGRSTIYF; clone_size: many; v_call: TRBV6-1; j_call: TRBJ1-3; d_call: -
cdr3_nt: TGTGCCTGGAGGCGGGACTCAAGCTCCTACAATGAGCAGTTCTTC; cdr3_aa: CAWRRDSSSYNEQFF; clone_size: medium-sized; v_call: TRBV30; j_call: TRBJ2-1; d_call: -
cdr3_nt: TGTGCCAGCAGCTTAGTAGCGGGCCCCACAGATACGCAGTATTTT; cdr3_aa: CASSLVAGPTDTQYF; clone_size: many; v_call: TRBV11-1; j_call: TRBJ2-3; d_call: TRBD2
cdr3_nt: TGTGCCAGCGTACCCGGGGGGCGTCCGAATGAAAAACTGTTTTTT; cdr3_aa: CASVPGGRPNEKLFF; clone_size: many; v_call: TRBV11-2; j_call: TRBJ1-4; d_call: -
cdr3_nt: TGTGCCAGCTCACCCTGGACAATTTTTCAGGCCATGAACACTGAAGCTTTCTTT; cdr3_aa: CASSPWTIFQAMNTEAFF; clone_size: many; v_call: TRBV18; j_call: TRBJ1-1; d_call: -
cdr3_nt: TGTGCCAGCAGCTTAACCCCGACCCTAGATACGCAGTATTTT; cdr3_aa: CASSLTPTLDTQYF; clone_size: many; v_call: TRBV11-1; j_call: TRBJ2-3; d_call: -
cdr3_nt: TGTGCCAGCAGCCTGGGACTGATTTATGGCTACACCTTC; cdr3_aa: CASSLGLIYGYTF; clone_size: many; v_call: TRBV11-1; j_call: TRBJ1-2; d_call: -
cdr3_nt: TGCGCCAGCAGCCAAGTGAATGGTGAAAAACTGTTTTTT; cdr3_aa: CASSQVNGEKLFF; clone_size: many; v_call: TRBV4-1; j_call: TRBJ1-4; d_call: -
cdr3_nt: TGTGCCAGCAGTTTAGGCTGGGGACGGGTATCCTACGAGCAGTACTTC; cdr3_aa: CASSLGWGRVSYEQYF; clone_size: many; v_call: TRBV12-3/TRBV12-4; j_call: TRBJ2-7; d_call: -
cdr3_nt: TGTGCCAGCAGTCGGGTGCCCTCACCCCTCCACTTT; cdr3_aa: CASSRVPSPLHF; clone_size: many; v_call: TRBV28; j_call: TRBJ1-6; d_call: -
cdr3_nt: TGTGCCAGCAGCCTCGACAGAACGAACACTGAAGCTTTCTTT; cdr3_aa: CASSLDRTNTEAFF; clone_size: many; v_call: TRBV3-1; j_call: TRBJ1-1; d_call: -
cdr3_nt: TGTGCCAGCTCACCACCCACAGGACCATATGGCTACACCTTC; cdr3_aa: CASSPPTGPYGYTF; clone_size: many; v_call: TRBV18; j_call: TRBJ1-2; d_call: -
cdr3_nt: TGTGCCAGCAGTGACAACACCGGGGAGCTGTTTTTT; cdr3_aa: CASSDNTGELFF; clone_size: many; v_call: TRBV2; j_call: TRBJ2-2; d_call: -
cdr3_nt: TGTGCCAGTTCCGGACACCTACCCTCAGAGCCCCAGCATTTT; cdr3_aa: CASSGHLPSEPQHF; clone_size: many; v_call: TRBV2; j_call: TRBJ1-5; d_call: -
cdr3_nt: TGTGCCAGCAGCGTAGCTCCGGTGAACACTGAAGCTTTCTTT; cdr3_aa: CASSVAPVNTEAFF; clone_size: many; v_call: TRBV9; j_call: TRBJ1-1; d_call: -
cdr3_nt: TGTGCCAGCAGTGAAGCGCTAGGACTTACATATGGCTACACCTTC; cdr3_aa: CASSEALGLTYGYTF; clone_size: many; v_call: TRBV2; j_call: TRBJ1-2; d_call: -
cdr3_nt: TGCAGTGCAGAGGGGGGAAAACGGCAAGAGACCCAGTACTTC; cdr3_aa: CSAEGGKRQETQYF; clone_size: many; v_call: TRBV20-1; j_call: TRBJ2-5; d_call: -
cdr3_nt: TGTGCCAGCAGTTTATGGCAGGTCAATCAGCCCCAGCATTTT; cdr3_aa: CASSLWQVNQPQHF; clone_size: medium-sized; v_call: TRBV28; j_call: TRBJ1-5; d_call: -